The 21 T cell receptor beta chains in this list originate from one sample, sequenced in a study of response to subunit inactivated influenza vaccine. TCRdb passed the RT-PCR reads through MiXCR, listing each CDR3 protein once. The sample carries 450,000 to 600,000 distinct CDR3 sequences, less than 8% recorded once. The specimen was PBMCs from blood, collected approximately 25 months after vaccination. These receptors were taken from a man between 50 and 69 years old who received an inactivated influenza vaccine.

The chain joins TRBV27 to TRBJ2-1; 11 positions match TRBD2. Trimming removed 5 bases from V and 2 bases from J; junction bases left unmatched: 5. From germline, CDR1 is MNHEY and CDR2 SMNVEV (reference sequence). The CDR3 extends over 16 amino acids. The CDR3 reads CASSPGTSGTYNEQFF. DNA of the CDR3: TGTGCCAGCAGTCCGGGGACTAGCGGCACCTACAATGAGCAGTTCTTC.

This clonotype showed up many times. This rearrangement joins TRBV10-2 to TRBJ1-1; 9 bases match TRBD1. CDR1 WSHSY and CDR2 SAAADI come from the germline V gene. Trimming cost V 8 bases and J 3 bases; bases outside gene matches: 4. This CDR3 region has 13 residues. The CDR3 is CASQDRGHTEAFF. The CDR3 DNA is TGCGCCAGCCAGGACAGGGGTCACACTGAAGCTTTCTTT.

There are many counts of this clonotype. The chain has TRBV20-1 and TRBJ2-3, with D perhaps matching TRBD2 (6 bases). CDR3 length equals 19 residues. Trimming took off 2 bases at V and 1 base at J, with 25 bases between the two ends. Germline V lookup: CDR1 DFQATT, CDR2 SNEGSKA (reference sequence). CDR3 in amino acids: CSARPLGGGKNQRTDTQYF. DNA for the CDR3: TGCAGTGCTAGACCACTGGGAGGAGGGAAGAACCAACGCACAGATACGCAGTATTTT.

This clonotype was found many times. The CDR3, as DNA: TGTGCCAGCAGTGGCGGGACAGGGAATGGAGGGTACTACAATGAGCAGTTCTTC. This sequence encodes CASSGGTGNGGYYNEQFF. The chain uses TRBV2 and TRBJ2-1; 9 bases fit TRBD1. The trim removed 4 bases at V and 3 bases at J, leaving 13 bases unmatched. The CDR3 runs to 18 residues. CDR1 is SNHLY and CDR2 is FYNNEI in the germline V gene.

The rearrangement joins TRBV20-1 to TRBJ2-7; 8 nucleotides match TRBD2. V shed 0 bases, J shed 0 bases, and the junction held 4 bases outside the gene matches. This CDR3 comprises 15 residues. The germline V gene encodes CDR1 DFQATT and CDR2 SNEGSKA (reference sequence). For the CDR3, the DNA is TGCAGTGCTAGAGATTTCCGGGAGGGCTCCTACGAGCAGTACTTC. Translating gives CSARDFREGSYEQYF.

This clonotype was counted once. The junction and the germline gene differ at one end; a read error may be behind it. V gene TRBV4-1 combines with J gene TRBJ2-2; D gene uncertain. Per the germline V gene, CDR1 is MGHRA and CDR2 is YSYEKL. The CDR3 covers 15 residues. The DNA for the CDR3 is TGCGCCAGCCGCCAAGAAGCTGGGGTTGGCGGGGAGCTGTTTTTT. It yields the protein CASRQEAGVGGELFF.

The chain is built from TRBV20-1 and TRBJ1-5, with D possibly matching TRBD1 (5 bases). The V gene lost 0 bases and the J gene lost 7 bases, with 19 bases spanning the gap. The length of the CDR3 is 16 residues. Germline-derived CDR1 and CDR2 are DFQATT and SNEGSKA (reference sequence). This CDR3 is CSARDLGELPNQPQHF. In nucleotides, the CDR3 is TGCAGTGCTAGAGATCTAGGGGAGCTTCCGAACCAGCCCCAGCATTTT.

This clonotype has ten or more counts. V usage is TRBV5-1 and J usage is TRBJ2-6; TRBD2 agrees at 8 bases. Germline-derived CDR1 and CDR2 are SGHRS and YFSETQ. J lost 3 bases, V lost 0 bases, and 5 bases had no gene match. This CDR3 is 17 amino acids long. The CDR3 loop reads CASSLVRGGYGANVLTF. Here the CDR3 DNA reads TGCGCCAGCAGCTTGGTCCGGGGGGGGTATGGGGCCAACGTCCTGACTTTC. Full variable domain (rest looked up from reference TRBV5-1 and TRBJ2-6): KAGVTQTPRYLIKTRGQQVTLSCSPISGHRSVSWYQQTPGQGLQFLFEYFSETQRNKGNFPGRFSGRQFSNSRSEMNVSTLELGDSALYLCASSLVRGGYGANVLTFGAGSRLTVL.

This clonotype was picked up many times. V usage is TRBV20-1 and J usage is TRBJ1-2; no firm D call. The V end was cut by 0 bases, the J end by 2 bases, with 7 bases between. This CDR3 has 13 residues. The germline CDR1 and CDR2 sequences are DFQATT and SNEGSKA (reference sequence). The CDR3 sequence: CSARESQNYGYTF. In DNA, the CDR3 is TGCAGTGCTAGAGAAAGCCAGAACTATGGCTACACCTTC.

Ten or more counts support this clonotype. This chain joins TRBV4-1 and TRBJ1-6, with D maybe TRBD1 (5 bases). The CDR3 loop spans 18 amino acids. V was shortened by 1 base and J by 4 bases, with 17 bases between the two germline ends. CDR1 is MGHRA and CDR2 is YSYEKL in the germline V gene. The CDR3 protein is CASSQGGARTIYNSPLHF. The CDR3 bases are TGCGCCAGCAGCCAAGGCGGGGCGAGGACGATATATAATTCACCCCTCCACTTT.

This clonotype was detected ten times or more. The V and J genes are TRBV5-6 and TRBJ2-1; no definite D call. With 0 bases removed from V and 7 bases from J, the gap between germline ends came to 5 bases. This CDR3 region has 12 residues. Germline V gene sequence: CDR1 SGHDT, CDR2 YYEEEE. This CDR3 reads CASSLAPNEQFF. DNA of the CDR3: TGTGCCAGCAGCTTGGCCCCGAATGAGCAGTTCTTC.

The genes are TRBV29-1 and TRBJ1-1; D gene uncertain. The CDR3 spans 13 residues. In germline, CDR1 is SQVTM, CDR2 ANQGSEA. V lost 4 bases, J lost 0 bases, and 9 bases lay in between. CDR3 loop: CSVVMQMNTEAFF. CDR3 sequence (DNA): TGCAGCGTTGTTATGCAAATGAACACTGAAGCTTTCTTT.

This clonotype has a count of ten or more. The rearrangement links TRBV6-6 to TRBJ2-7, with TRBD1 matching 10 bases. CDR3 length equals 13 residues. The J segment lost 5 bases and the V segment lost 8 bases, leaving 6 bases of the junction unmatched. The V gene's germline CDR1 is MNHNY and CDR2 SVGAGI (reference sequence). The CDR3 nucleotides read TGTGCCAGCCGGGACAGGGGTCCCCACGAGCAGTACTTC. Translating it yields CASRDRGPHEQYF.

This chain joins TRBV14 and TRBJ2-3; TRBD2 agrees at 12 bases. After removal of 6 bases from V and 4 bases from J, the junction contained 5 bases not matched to a gene. The CDR3 length is 15 residues. Looked up from germline, CDR1 is SGHDN and CDR2 is FVKESK. The CDR3 region is CASSERLAGADTQYF. CDR3 nucleotide sequence: TGTGCCAGCAGTGAACGACTAGCGGGGGCAGATACGCAGTATTTT.

Ten or more counts support this clonotype. The chain is built from TRBV5-1 and TRBJ2-5, with D possibly matching TRBD1 (5 bases). Trimming took off 3 bases at V and 5 bases at J, with 14 bases between the two ends. CDR1 and CDR2 (germline): SGHRS, YFSETQ. The length of the CDR3 is 14 residues. The CDR3 DNA sequence: TGCGCCAGCAGCTCGGACACGGTCTTTGAGACCCAGTACTTC. Translated, it gives CASSSDTVFETQYF.

The table lists this clonotype with many counts. J is TRBJ2-1 and V is TRBV2; D is perhaps TRBD2 (5 bases). Trimming shortened V by 3 bases and J by 2 bases, and 11 bases separated the two germline ends. Germline V gene sequence: CDR1 SNHLY, CDR2 FYNNEI. CDR3 size: 15 residues. In nucleotides, the CDR3 is TGTGCCAGCAGTGACTCTAGCACCCCCTACAATGAGCAGTTCTTC. Its protein product is CASSDSSTPYNEQFF.

This clonotype was counted between two and nine times. The V gene is TRBV6-2 or TRBV6-3, the J gene TRBJ2-1, with TRBD2 as a possible D gene (6 bases). CDR1 MNHEY and CDR2 SVGEGT come from the germline V gene. CDR3 length equals 15 residues. V gave up 4 bases and J gave up 0 bases, with 10 bases separating them. CDR3 in amino acids: CASSLASVSYNEQFF. The DNA of the CDR3 is TGTGCCAGCAGTTTGGCTAGCGTCTCCTACAATGAGCAGTTCTTC.

This clonotype was detected many times. This chain joins TRBV20-1 and TRBJ1-3; TRBD1 is a possible D gene (5 bases). CDR1 and CDR2 (germline): DFQATT, SNEGSKA (reference sequence). The CDR3 covers 13 residues. The V and J ends lost 5 bases and 2 bases respectively, with 10 bases between them. The CDR3 sequence: CSAGDQTGNTIYF. For the CDR3, the DNA is TGCAGTGCTGGGGACCAAACTGGAAACACCATATATTTT.

The J gene is TRBJ1-6, the V gene TRBV20-1; weak D call: TRBD1 (5 bases). V lost 6 bases to trimming and J lost 3 bases, with 15 bases between them. There are 15 residues in the CDR3. Germline V gene lookup returns CDR1 DFQATT and CDR2 SNEGSKA (reference sequence). CDR3 amino acids: CSAVIGALYNSPLHF. The CDR3 coding sequence is TGCAGTGCAGTTATAGGGGCTCTCTATAATTCACCCCTCCACTTT.

The sample holds many counts of this clonotype. The chain employs TRBV29-1 and TRBJ1-1, with D hard to call. The CDR3 extends over 13 amino acids. CDR1 is SQVTM, CDR2 ANQGSEA, per germline. V dropped 3 bases and J dropped 0 bases, with 8 bases sitting between them. The CDR3 nucleotides read TGCAGCGTTGACAGGTTCATGAACACTGAAGCTTTCTTT. Translating gives CSVDRFMNTEAFF. The whole variable domain, remainder taken from reference TRBV29-1 and TRBJ1-1, is SAVISQKPSRDICQRGTSLTIQCQVDSQVTMMFWYRQQPGQSLTLIATANQGSEATYESGFVIDKFPISRPNLTFSTLTVSNMSPEDSSIYLCSVDRFMNTEAFFGQGTRLTVV.

This clonotype was seen repeatedly, ten times or more. The chain couples TRBV4-2 to TRBJ1-1; tentative D call: TRBD1 (6 bases). V lost 0 bases, J lost 11 bases, and 19 bases lay in between. This CDR3 comprises 15 residues. Germline-derived CDR1 and CDR2 are LGHNA and YNFKEQ. The CDR3 nucleotides read TGTGCCAGCAGCCAAGATCTCACAGGGAATACTCGGGCTTTCTTT. Translation: CASSQDLTGNTRAFF.